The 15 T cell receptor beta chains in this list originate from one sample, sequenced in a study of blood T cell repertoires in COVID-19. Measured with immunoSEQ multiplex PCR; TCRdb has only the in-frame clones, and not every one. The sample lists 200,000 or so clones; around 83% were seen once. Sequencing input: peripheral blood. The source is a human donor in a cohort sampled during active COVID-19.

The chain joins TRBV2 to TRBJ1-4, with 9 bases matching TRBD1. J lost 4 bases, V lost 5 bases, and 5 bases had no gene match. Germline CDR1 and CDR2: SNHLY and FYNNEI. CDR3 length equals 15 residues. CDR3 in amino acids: CASSLTGGVNEKLFF. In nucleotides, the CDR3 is TGTGCCAGCAGTCTTACAGGGGGCGTTAATGAAAAACTGTTTTTT.

The CDR3 here is CASSSTGVNYEQYF. DNA for the CDR3: TGTGCCAGCAGCTCCACAGGGGTGAATTACGAGCAGTACTTC. The chain is built from TRBV11-2 and TRBJ2-7, with 7 positions matching TRBD1. Germline V lookup: CDR1 SGHAT, CDR2 FQNNGV. This CDR3 has 14 amino acids. With V trimmed by 4 bases and J by 4 bases, 7 bases remained unmatched.

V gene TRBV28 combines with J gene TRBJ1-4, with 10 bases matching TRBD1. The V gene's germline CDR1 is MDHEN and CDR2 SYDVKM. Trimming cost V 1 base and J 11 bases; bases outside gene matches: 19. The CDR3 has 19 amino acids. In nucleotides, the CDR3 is TGTGCCAGCAGTTTATCCCCCGGACAGGGGGACGTTCCTCGGGTGAAACTGTTTTTT. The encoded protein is CASSLSPGQGDVPRVKLFF.

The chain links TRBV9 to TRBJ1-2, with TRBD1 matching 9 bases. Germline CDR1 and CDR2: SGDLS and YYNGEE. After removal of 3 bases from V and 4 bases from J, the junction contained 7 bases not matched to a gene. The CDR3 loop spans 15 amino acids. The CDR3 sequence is CASSDTGGAGYGYTF. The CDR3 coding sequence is TGTGCCAGCAGCGATACAGGGGGCGCGGGCTATGGCTACACCTTC.

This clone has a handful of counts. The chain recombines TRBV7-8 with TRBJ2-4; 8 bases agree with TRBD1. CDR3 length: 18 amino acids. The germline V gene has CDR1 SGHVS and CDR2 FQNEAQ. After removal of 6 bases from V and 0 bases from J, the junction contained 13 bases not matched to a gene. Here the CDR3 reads CASSRLTGDRKAKNIQYF. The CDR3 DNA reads TGTGCCAGCAGTCGGTTGACAGGGGATAGGAAAGCCAAAAACATTCAGTACTTC.

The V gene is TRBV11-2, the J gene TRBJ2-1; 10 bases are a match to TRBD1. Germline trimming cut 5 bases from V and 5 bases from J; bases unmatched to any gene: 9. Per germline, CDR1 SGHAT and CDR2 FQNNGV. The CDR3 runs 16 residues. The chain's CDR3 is CASSSGQGVLDNEQFF. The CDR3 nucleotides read TGTGCCAGCAGCAGTGGACAGGGGGTACTAGACAATGAGCAGTTCTTC.

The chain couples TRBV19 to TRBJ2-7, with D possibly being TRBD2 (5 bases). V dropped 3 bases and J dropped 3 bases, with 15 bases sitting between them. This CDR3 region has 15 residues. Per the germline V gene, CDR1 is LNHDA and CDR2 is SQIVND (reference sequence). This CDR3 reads CASSIFSGYRYEQYF. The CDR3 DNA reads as TGTGCCAGTAGTATCTTCAGCGGATATCGCTACGAGCAGTACTTC.

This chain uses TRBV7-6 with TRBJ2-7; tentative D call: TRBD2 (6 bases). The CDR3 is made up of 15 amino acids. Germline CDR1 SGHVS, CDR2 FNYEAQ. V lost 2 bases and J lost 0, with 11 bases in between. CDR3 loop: CASSLNDGGSYEQYF. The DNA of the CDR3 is TGTGCCAGCAGCTTAAATGACGGGGGCTCCTACGAGCAGTACTTC.

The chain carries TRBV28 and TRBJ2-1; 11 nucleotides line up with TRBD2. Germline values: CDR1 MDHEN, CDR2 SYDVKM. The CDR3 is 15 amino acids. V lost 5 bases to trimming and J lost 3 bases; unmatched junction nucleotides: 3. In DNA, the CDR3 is TGTGCCAGCAGTATACTAGCGGGGGACTACAATGAGCAGTTCTTC. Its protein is CASSILAGDYNEQFF.

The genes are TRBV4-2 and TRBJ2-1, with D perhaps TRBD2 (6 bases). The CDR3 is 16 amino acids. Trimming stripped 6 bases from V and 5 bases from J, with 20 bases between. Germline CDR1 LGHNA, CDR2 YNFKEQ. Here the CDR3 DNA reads TGTGCCAGCAGTCCCCGGGGGTCTTTGGGGGACAATGAGCAGTTCTTC. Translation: CASSPRGSLGDNEQFF.

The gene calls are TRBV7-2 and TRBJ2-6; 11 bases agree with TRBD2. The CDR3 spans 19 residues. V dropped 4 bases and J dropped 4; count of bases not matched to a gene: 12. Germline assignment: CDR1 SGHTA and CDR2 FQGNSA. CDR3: CASSSRLAGPGRGANVLTF. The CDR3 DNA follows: TGTGCCAGCAGCTCCCGACTAGCGGGGCCCGGGAGAGGGGCCAACGTCCTGACTTTC.

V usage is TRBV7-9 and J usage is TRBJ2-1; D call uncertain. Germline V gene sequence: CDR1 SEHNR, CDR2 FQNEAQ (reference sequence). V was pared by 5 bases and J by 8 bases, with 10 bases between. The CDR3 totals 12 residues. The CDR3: CASSRESDEQFF. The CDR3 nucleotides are TGTGCCAGCAGCCGCGAAAGCGATGAGCAGTTCTTC.

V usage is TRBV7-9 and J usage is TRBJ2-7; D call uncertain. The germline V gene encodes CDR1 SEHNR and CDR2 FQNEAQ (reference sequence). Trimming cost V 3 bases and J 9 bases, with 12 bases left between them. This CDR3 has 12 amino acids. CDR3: CASSFRGDGQYF. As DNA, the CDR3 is TGTGCCAGCAGCTTCCGAGGAGACGGGCAGTACTTC. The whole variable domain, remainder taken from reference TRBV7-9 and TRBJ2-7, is DTGVSQNPRHKITKRGQNVTFRCDPISEHNRLYWYRQTLGQGPEFLTYFQNEAQLEKSRLLSDRFSAERPKGSFSTLEIQRTEQGDSAMYLCASSFRGDGQYFGPGTRLTVT.

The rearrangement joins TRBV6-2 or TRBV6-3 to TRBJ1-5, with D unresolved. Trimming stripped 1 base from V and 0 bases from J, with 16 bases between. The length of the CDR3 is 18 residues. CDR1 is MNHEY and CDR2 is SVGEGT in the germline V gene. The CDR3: CASSYFDPPGVSNQPQHF. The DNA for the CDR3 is TGTGCCAGCAGTTACTTCGATCCCCCCGGGGTTAGCAATCAGCCCCAGCATTTT.

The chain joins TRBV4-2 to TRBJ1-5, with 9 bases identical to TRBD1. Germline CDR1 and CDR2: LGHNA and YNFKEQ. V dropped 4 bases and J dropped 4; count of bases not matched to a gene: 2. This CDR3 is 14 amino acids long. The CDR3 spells CASSRGQGNQPQHF. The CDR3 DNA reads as TGTGCCAGCAGCCGGGGACAGGGTAATCAGCCCCAGCATTTT.